A selection of T cell receptor beta chains follows, all from one sample in a study of early T cells in non-severe SARS-CoV-2 infection. TCRdb itself ran the 5' RACE reads through MiXCR, one entry per CDR3 protein. The repertoire holds tens of thousands of distinct CDR3 sequences, with around 12% as singletons. Sequencing input: whole blood. All receptors come from an adult who was a healthcare worker with PCR-confirmed SARS-CoV-2 infection or an uninfected control (not recorded which). The CDR3 runs from the conserved cysteine through the conserved F or W.

v_call: TRBV12-3/TRBV12-4
j_call: TRBJ1-1
cdr3_aa: CASSLSYRGQTEAFF

v_call: TRBV7-9
j_call: TRBJ2-2
cdr3_aa: CASSPPTWEFAGELFF

v_call: TRBV2
j_call: TRBJ2-4
cdr3_aa: CASSDTIQYF

v_call: TRBV18
j_call: TRBJ2-7
cdr3_aa: CASSRGVGVHEQYF

v_call: TRBV11-2
j_call: TRBJ1-6
cdr3_aa: CASSLVTGPSLSPLHF

v_call: TRBV24-1
j_call: TRBJ1-3
cdr3_aa: CATSDLNRDSPGNTIYF

v_call: TRBV11-2
j_call: TRBJ1-6
cdr3_aa: CASSTDLPGTGRSPLHF

v_call: TRBV29-1
j_call: TRBJ2-6
cdr3_aa: CSVRDLISGANVLTF

v_call: TRBV7-2
j_call: TRBJ2-5
cdr3_aa: CASSVRLSGQYF

v_call: TRBV3-1
j_call: TRBJ2-7
cdr3_aa: CASSHSGSYEQYF

v_call: TRBV6-2/TRBV6-3
j_call: TRBJ1-1
cdr3_aa: CASSYSDRGRGNTEAFF

v_call: TRBV12-3/TRBV12-4
j_call: TRBJ1-1
cdr3_aa: CASSLLQNTEAFF

v_call: TRBV18
j_call: TRBJ2-1
cdr3_aa: CASSPPGGTYNEQFF

v_call: TRBV13
j_call: TRBJ2-1
cdr3_aa: CASSDQGLAGYNEQFF

v_call: TRBV27
j_call: TRBJ2-1
cdr3_aa: CASRGLNEQFF

v_call: TRBV7-2
j_call: TRBJ2-7
cdr3_aa: CASSSGTSGYEQYF

v_call: TRBV18
j_call: TRBJ2-1
cdr3_aa: CASSPGLASYNEQFF

v_call: TRBV7-2
j_call: TRBJ2-4
cdr3_aa: CASSTPGGFAKNIQYF

v_call: TRBV29-1
j_call: TRBJ2-1
cdr3_aa: CSVFGTSGRHEQFF

v_call: TRBV20-1
j_call: TRBJ1-2
cdr3_aa: CSAGGQGDYGYTF

v_call: TRBV20-1
j_call: TRBJ2-1
cdr3_aa: CSARGGLAVGEQFF

v_call: TRBV3-1
j_call: TRBJ2-3
cdr3_aa: CASSQESIAGGNEDTQYF

v_call: TRBV30
j_call: TRBJ1-2
cdr3_aa: CAWSVGGGLRGYTF

v_call: TRBV6-5
j_call: TRBJ1-2
cdr3_aa: CASSYSAASNYGYTF

v_call: TRBV24-1
j_call: TRBJ2-1
cdr3_aa: CATSPTGYGTSGGNEQFF

v_call: TRBV7-9
j_call: TRBJ2-5
cdr3_aa: CASAWRGREETQYF

v_call: TRBV14
j_call: TRBJ2-7
cdr3_aa: CASSRVGRGPDYEQYF

v_call: TRBV6-6
j_call: TRBJ2-2
cdr3_aa: CASGHGAPELFF

v_call: TRBV7-9
j_call: TRBJ2-7
cdr3_aa: CASSASYEQYF

v_call: TRBV11-2
j_call: TRBJ2-2
cdr3_aa: CASSLDRGELFF

v_call: TRBV6-1
j_call: TRBJ1-2
cdr3_aa: CASSEASTTYGYTF

v_call: TRBV12-3/TRBV12-4
j_call: TRBJ1-1
cdr3_aa: CASTGLAAPEAFF

v_call: TRBV10-3
j_call: TRBJ2-7
cdr3_aa: CAIRAGTRDEQYF

v_call: TRBV29-1
j_call: TRBJ2-1
cdr3_aa: CSVAGIDYNEQFF

v_call: TRBV3-1
j_call: TRBJ2-7
cdr3_aa: CASSPQGGQTTMF

v_call: TRBV7-2
j_call: TRBJ2-1
cdr3_aa: CASSSGLAEGEQFF

v_call: TRBV20-1
j_call: TRBJ2-1
cdr3_aa: CSARNPGTGVNEQFF

v_call: TRBV20-1
j_call: TRBJ2-1
cdr3_aa: CSARDLAGAQNEQFF

v_call: TRBV4-2
j_call: TRBJ2-2
cdr3_aa: CASSPLEDSANTGELFF

v_call: TRBV19
j_call: TRBJ1-6
cdr3_aa: CASSSLEGYYNSPLHF

v_call: TRBV21-1
j_call: TRBJ2-5
cdr3_aa: CASSPHGTQYF

v_call: TRBV29-1
j_call: TRBJ2-7
cdr3_aa: CSAASGIVSYEQYF

v_call: TRBV18
j_call: TRBJ1-3
cdr3_aa: CASSPRLQGVASGNTIYF

v_call: TRBV6-9
j_call: TRBJ1-3
cdr3_aa: CAGCQVLKGNTIYF

v_call: TRBV7-8
j_call: TRBJ2-5
cdr3_aa: CASSTGVQETQYF

v_call: TRBV7-9
j_call: TRBJ2-1
cdr3_aa: CASSFPGLNNNEQFF